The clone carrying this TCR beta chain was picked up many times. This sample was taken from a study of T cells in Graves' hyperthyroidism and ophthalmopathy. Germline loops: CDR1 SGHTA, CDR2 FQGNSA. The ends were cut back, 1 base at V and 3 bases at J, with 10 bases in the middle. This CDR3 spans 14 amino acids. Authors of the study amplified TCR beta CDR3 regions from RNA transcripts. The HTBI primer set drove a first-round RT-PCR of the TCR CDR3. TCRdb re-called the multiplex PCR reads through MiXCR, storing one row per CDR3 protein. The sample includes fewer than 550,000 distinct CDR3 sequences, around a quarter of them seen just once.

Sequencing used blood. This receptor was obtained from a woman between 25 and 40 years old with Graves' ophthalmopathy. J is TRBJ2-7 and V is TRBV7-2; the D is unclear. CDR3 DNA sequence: TGTGCCAGCAGCTTAGTTTCAGCCAGCTACGAGCAGTACTTC. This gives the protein CASSLVSASYEQYF.